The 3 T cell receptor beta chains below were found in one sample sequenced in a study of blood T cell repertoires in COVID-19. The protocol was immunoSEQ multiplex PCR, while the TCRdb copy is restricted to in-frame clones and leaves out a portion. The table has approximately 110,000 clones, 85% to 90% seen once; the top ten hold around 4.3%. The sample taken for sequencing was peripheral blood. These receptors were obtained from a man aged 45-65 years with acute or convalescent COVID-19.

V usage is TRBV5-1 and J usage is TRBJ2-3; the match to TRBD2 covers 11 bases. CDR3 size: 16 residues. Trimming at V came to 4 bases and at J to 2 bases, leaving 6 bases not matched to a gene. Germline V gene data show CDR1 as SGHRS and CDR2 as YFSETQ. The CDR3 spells CASSGGTSGFTDTQYF. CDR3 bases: TGCGCCAGCAGCGGCGGGACTAGCGGCTTCACAGATACGCAGTATTTT.

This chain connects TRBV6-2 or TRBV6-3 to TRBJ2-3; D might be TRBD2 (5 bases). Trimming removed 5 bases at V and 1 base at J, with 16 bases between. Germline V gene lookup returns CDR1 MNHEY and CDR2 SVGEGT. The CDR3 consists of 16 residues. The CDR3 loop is CASSPPRGRGTDTQYF. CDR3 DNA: TGTGCCAGCAGTCCCCCGCGAGGGAGAGGCACAGATACGCAGTATTTT.

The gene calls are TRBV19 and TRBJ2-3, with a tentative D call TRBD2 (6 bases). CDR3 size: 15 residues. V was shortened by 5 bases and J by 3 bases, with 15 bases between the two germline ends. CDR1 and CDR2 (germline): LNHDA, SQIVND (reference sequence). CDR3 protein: CASSPLRAGTDTQYF. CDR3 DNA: TGTGCCAGTAGTCCCCTCCGAGCGGGTACAGATACGCAGTATTTT.